A selection of T cell receptor beta chains follows, all from one sample in a study of cytotoxic CD8 clonotypes in ibrutinib-treated CLL. This table comes from immunoSEQ multiplex PCR, and its TCRdb copy is limited to in-frame clones, with some not included. The data contain some 200,000 clones, roughly three quarters of them singletons. Sequencing was performed on PBMCs, taken after 12 months of ibrutinib treatment. Source of these receptors: a human donor with chronic lymphocytic leukemia. The CDR3 runs from the conserved cysteine through the conserved F or W. A D gene is named only where the DNA matches it firmly. Not all rows give a size; the values are once, few, many and, for expanded clones, a class.

J,D,V,size,DNA,CDR3
TRBJ1-4,-,TRBV15,few,TGTGCCACCAGCAGAGTAGCGGGGGCGAGGGAAAAACTGTTTTTT,CATSRVAGAREKLFF
TRBJ1-1,-,TRBV30,-,TGTGCCTGGGGGAGACAGGTGAACACTGAAGCTTTCTTT,CAWGRQVNTEAFF
TRBJ2-2,-,TRBV4-1,-,TGCGCCAGCAGCCAAGAACACGGCACCGGGGAGCTGTTTTTT,CASSQEHGTGELFF
TRBJ2-7,-,TRBV27,few,TGTGCCAGCAGCTCGGGACTCCACTCCTACGAGCAGTACTTC,CASSSGLHSYEQYF
TRBJ2-1,TRBD2,TRBV19,-,TGTGCCAGTACCCGGGGGGATTCTTCCAATGAGCAGTTCTTC,CASTRGDSSNEQFF
TRBJ2-7,TRBD2,TRBV7-9,-,TGTGCCAGCAGTTCCCCGGGAGGCGAGCAGTACTTC,CASSSPGGEQYF
TRBJ2-5,-,TRBV7-2,-,TGTGCCAGCAGCTTAGAGAAGGAGACCCAGTACTTC,CASSLEKETQYF
TRBJ1-5,-,TRBV6-5,-,TGTGCCAGCAGTTACAGGCTTTTACAGCCCCAGCATTTT,CASSYRLLQPQHF
TRBJ2-7,TRBD2,TRBV6-5,-,TGTGCCAGCAGTCGCGGGGGGCCAGAGTACGAGCAGTACTTC,CASSRGGPEYEQYF
TRBJ2-2,-,TRBV28,-,TGTGCCAGCACCAAACACGGGTGGGGTAAGCCCGGGGAGCTGTTTTTT,CASTKHGWGKPGELFF
TRBJ1-2,-,TRBV2,-,TGTGCCAGCAGCGGGGACATTTATGGCTACACCTTC,CASSGDIYGYTF
TRBJ2-4,TRBD2,TRBV7-2,-,TGTGCCAGCAGCTTAGGCGGGACTAGCGGGAGCCAAAACATTCAGTACTTC,CASSLGGTSGSQNIQYF